Following are 18 T cell receptor beta chains from one sample sequenced in a study of shared clonotypes between healthy human individuals. Profiling relied on immunoSEQ multiplex PCR, and the TCRdb table lists in-frame clones only, not all of them. The sample holds 1 million to 1.2 million clones, roughly 80% seen once. Sequenced: memory CD4+ T cells from PBMCs. Subset denoted: CD45RA-negative fraction. The receptors shown here come from a man aged 18 to 30 in good health. Some clones in this sample may be carry-over from other donors' samples.

The chain has TRBV5-4 and TRBJ2-7; 7 bases are shared with TRBD2. The CDR3 length is 14 residues. V dropped 3 bases and J dropped 2; count of bases not matched to a gene: 5. Germline V CDR1 and CDR2: SGHNT, YYREEE (reference sequence). The CDR3 sequence is CASSSGTKPYEQYF. For the CDR3, the DNA is TGTGCCAGCAGCTCCGGGACTAAACCCTACGAGCAGTACTTC.

The rearrangement uses TRBV6-6 and TRBJ2-1; D is uncertain. Between the trimmed V and J ends, which lost 6 bases and 1 base, there was a span of 10 bases. CDR1 and CDR2 (germline): MNHNY, SVGAGI (reference sequence). The CDR3 totals 14 residues. The CDR3 sequence: CASSSPSSYNEQFF. The CDR3 DNA reads TGTGCCAGCAGCTCCCCAAGTTCCTACAATGAGCAGTTCTTC.

The chain links TRBV9 to TRBJ2-1; 8 bases are a match to TRBD1. CDR1 is SGDLS, CDR2 YYNGEE, per germline. This CDR3 is built from 13 residues. With V trimmed by 3 bases and J by 16 bases, 12 bases remained unmatched. CDR3: CASSGGQGRKVFF. CDR3 DNA: TGTGCCAGCAGCGGCGGACAGGGCCGTAAGGTTTTCTTC.

J is TRBJ2-3 and V is TRBV9; a possible D gene is TRBD2 (5 bases). V shed 3 bases and J shed 9 bases, with 20 bases lying between them. The germline V gene encodes CDR1 SGDLS and CDR2 YYNGEE. This CDR3 region has 15 residues. The CDR3 sequence is CASSAPRSGIHTQYF. The CDR3 nucleotides are TGTGCCAGCAGCGCCCCCCGGTCGGGGATCCACACGCAGTATTTT.

A single count supports this clone. The chain links TRBV2 to TRBJ1-2; tentatively, D is TRBD1 (6 bases). Germline values: CDR1 SNHLY, CDR2 FYNNEI. Trimming left V 3 bases short and J 4 bases short, with 9 bases between. The CDR3 consists of 13 residues. The CDR3 region has the DNA TGTGCCAGCAGTGACCCAGGGGTCTATGGCTACACCTTC. Translation gives CASSDPGVYGYTF.

The chain employs TRBV29-1 and TRBJ2-3; 7 bases map to TRBD1. The CDR3 extends over 15 amino acids. V shed 1 base, J shed 2 bases, and the junction held 6 bases outside the gene matches. Germline V gene lookup returns CDR1 SQVTM and CDR2 ANQGSEA. The CDR3 DNA follows: TGCAGCGTTGAAGGTTACAGGGGCAACACAGATACGCAGTATTTT. As protein: CSVEGYRGNTDTQYF.

This clone has a count of ten or more. The chain links TRBV5-1 to TRBJ2-3; D possibly corresponds to TRBD2 (5 bases). The germline CDR1 and CDR2 sequences are SGHRS and YFSETQ. V dropped 3 bases and J dropped 2 bases, with 16 bases sitting between them. This CDR3 region has 16 residues. The CDR3 here is CASSSYSRVNTDTQYF. The CDR3, as DNA: TGCGCCAGCAGCTCCTATTCGCGGGTCAACACAGATACGCAGTATTTT.

The CDR3 region has the DNA TGTGCCAGCAGCTACCGACCCACGAATGGTGAGACCCAGTACTTC. Protein product: CASSYRPTNGETQYF. The chain uses TRBV9 and TRBJ2-5; D is undetermined. Trimming took 4 bases from V and 5 from J, leaving 18 bases between them. The CDR3 has 15 amino acids. Germline CDR1 and CDR2: SGDLS and YYNGEE.

This chain joins TRBV11-2 and TRBJ1-2; a possible D gene is TRBD1 (6 bases). V lost 2 bases to trimming and J lost 6 bases, with 13 bases between them. Germline-derived CDR1 and CDR2 are SGHAT and FQNNGV. The CDR3 extends over 14 amino acids. The CDR3 loop is CASSLHGRGDGYTF. CDR3 sequence (DNA): TGTGCCAGCAGCTTACATGGCAGGGGCGATGGCTACACCTTC. Looking up the rest from reference TRBV11-2 and TRBJ1-2 gives the full variable domain: EAGVAQSPRYKIIEKRQSVAFWCNPISGHATLYWYQQILGQGPKLLIQFQNNGVVDDSQLPKDRFSAERLKGVDSTLKIQPAKLEDSAVYLCASSLHGRGDGYTFGSGTRLTVV.

The V call is TRBV7-6, the J call TRBJ2-3; 10 bases line up with TRBD2. Per the germline V gene, CDR1 is SGHVS and CDR2 is FNYEAQ. The CDR3 covers 16 residues. Germline trimming cut 5 bases from V and 5 bases from J; bases unmatched to any gene: 10. The DNA of the CDR3 is TGTGCCAGCAGCGACTCTAGCGGGAGAGGGATAGATACGCAGTATTTT. It translates to CASSDSSGRGIDTQYF.

The chain combines TRBV6-5 with TRBJ2-5; D may be TRBD1 (6 bases). Trimming pared 7 bases from V and 3 bases from J, leaving 18 bases between. CDR1 is MNHEY and CDR2 is SVGAGI in the germline V gene. This CDR3 is 15 amino acids long. The CDR3 reads CASTRLWDTEETQYF. CDR3 nucleotide sequence: TGTGCCAGCACTCGCCTCTGGGACACGGAAGAGACCCAGTACTTC.

The table lists this clone with a few counts. The rearrangement uses TRBV30 and TRBJ1-1; no clear D. CDR3 length: 13 amino acids. V lost 6 bases and J lost 5, with 16 bases in between. CDR1 is GTSNPN and CDR2 is SVGIG in the germline V gene (reference sequence). The DNA of the CDR3 is TGTGCCTGCAAGGACCCCACGATTACTGAAGCTTTCTTT. It translates to CACKDPTITEAFF.

The rearrangement uses TRBV4-2 and TRBJ2-2; either TRBD1 or TRBD2 may supply D (5 bases each). Germline V gene lookup returns CDR1 LGHNA and CDR2 YNFKEQ. This CDR3 contains 15 residues. V lost 0 bases, J lost 6 bases, and 11 bases lay in between. This CDR3 is CASSQDWGIPGELFF. The CDR3, as DNA: TGTGCCAGCAGCCAAGATTGGGGGATCCCCGGGGAGCTGTTTTTT.

The V and J genes are TRBV7-8 and TRBJ2-7; 7 bases fit TRBD2. The CDR3 extends over 16 amino acids. Germline V gene lookup returns CDR1 SGHVS and CDR2 FQNEAQ. The junction had 7 bases not matched to a gene; V was cut back by 0 bases and J by 2 bases. The CDR3 region has the DNA TGTGCCAGCAGCTTAGCTTTGAGCGGGATGACCTACGAGCAGTACTTC. It specifies CASSLALSGMTYEQYF.

The chain couples TRBV7-9 to TRBJ2-1; 8 bases are shared with TRBD2. The V gene end was trimmed by 5 bases and the J gene end by 6 bases; junction bases not matched to a gene: 12. Germline V gene data show CDR1 as SEHNR and CDR2 as FQNEAQ (reference sequence). CDR3 length equals 16 residues. CDR3 loop: CASSPTTAGVLNEQFF. CDR3 DNA sequence: TGTGCCAGCAGCCCAACGACAGCGGGGGTACTCAATGAGCAGTTCTTC.

This clone came up many times. Other DNA sequences within the sample encode an identical CDR3. The V gene is TRBV18, the J gene TRBJ2-1; 11 bases fit TRBD2. The V and J ends lost 6 bases and 5 bases, in that order; junction bases with no gene match: 3. The CDR3 is 14 amino acids. The V gene's germline CDR1 is KGHSH and CDR2 LQKENI. CDR3 coding DNA: TGTGCCAGCTCCCCGGGACTAGCGGACAATGAGCAGTTCTTC. Translated: CASSPGLADNEQFF.

The rearrangement joins TRBV29-1 to TRBJ1-2; D perhaps matches TRBD1 (6 bases). Germline V gene data show CDR1 as SQVTM and CDR2 as ANQGSEA. This CDR3 is 13 amino acids long. The V end lost 4 bases, the J end lost 4 bases, and 13 bases lay between the germline ends. The CDR3 bases are TGCAGCGTTGGCGTCAGGGGTTCCTATGGCTACACCTTC. Translation gives CSVGVRGSYGYTF.

This chain uses TRBV7-2 with TRBJ2-5, with D perhaps assigned TRBD1 or TRBD2 (5 bases each). This CDR3 has 17 residues. In germline, CDR1 is SGHTA, CDR2 FQGNSA. V gave up 5 bases and J gave up 1 base, with 20 bases separating them. As DNA, the CDR3 is TGTGCCAGCAGCCTCTCACGAGGGGTGGACATCCAAGAGACCCAGTACTTC. It is translated as CASSLSRGVDIQETQYF.